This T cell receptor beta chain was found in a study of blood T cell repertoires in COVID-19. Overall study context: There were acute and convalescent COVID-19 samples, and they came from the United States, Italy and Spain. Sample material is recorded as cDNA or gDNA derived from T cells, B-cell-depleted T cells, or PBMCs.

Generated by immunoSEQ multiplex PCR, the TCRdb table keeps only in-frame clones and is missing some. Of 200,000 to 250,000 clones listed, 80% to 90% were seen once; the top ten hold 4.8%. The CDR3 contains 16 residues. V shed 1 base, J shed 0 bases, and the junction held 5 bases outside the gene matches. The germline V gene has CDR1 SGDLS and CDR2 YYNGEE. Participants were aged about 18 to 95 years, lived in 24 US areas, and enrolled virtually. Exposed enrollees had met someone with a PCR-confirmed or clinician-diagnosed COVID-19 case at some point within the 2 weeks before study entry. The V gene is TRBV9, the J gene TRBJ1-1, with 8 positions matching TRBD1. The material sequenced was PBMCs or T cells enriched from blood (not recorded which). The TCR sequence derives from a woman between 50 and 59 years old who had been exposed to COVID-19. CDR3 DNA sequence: TGTGCCAGCAGCGTAAAGGGGACAGGAATGAACACTGAAGCTTTCTTT. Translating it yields CASSVKGTGMNTEAFF.